This T cell receptor (beta chain) was identified during a study of blood T cell repertoires in COVID-19. Across the study: Samples of COVID-19 (acute and convalescent) were obtained from the United States, Italy and Spain. T cells, B-cell-depleted T cells, or PBMCs provided the cDNA or gDNA that served as material.

The CDR3 consists of 14 residues. Per the germline V gene, CDR1 is SNHLY and CDR2 is FYNNEI. The V end lost 3 bases, the J end lost 4 bases, and 9 bases lay between the germline ends. Clones were read by immunoSEQ multiplex PCR, and TCRdb kept only the in-frame ones, dropping some. Of 350,000 to 450,000 clones listed, around 90% are singletons. The origin of this receptor is a human donor in a cohort sampled during active COVID-19. This chain links TRBV2 with TRBJ1-4; D possibly corresponds to TRBD1 (6 bases). The sample consisted of peripheral blood. For the CDR3, the DNA is TGTGCCAGCAGTGAGGACAGCTATAATGAAAAACTGTTTTTT. Translating gives CASSEDSYNEKLFF.